This TCR beta chain is drawn from a study of cytomegalovirus exposure and HLA in healthy donors. This clone was seen only a few times. Its antigen is not known. Study results and caveats: Roughly uniform sequencing depth across donors was assumed, possibly incorrectly. Rarity marked most TCR sequences, yet some public TCRs occurred in many donors.

This CDR3 comprises 14 residues. Trimming pared 2 bases from V and 3 bases from J, leaving 13 bases between. Germline CDR1 and CDR2: GTSNPN and SVGIG (reference sequence). The study ran its PCR with 60 Vbeta and 13 Jbeta primers. Produced via immunoSEQ multiplex PCR; TCRdb's table is partial and in-frame only. The sample carries around 120,000 clones, about 80% recorded once. The rearrangement joins TRBV30 to TRBJ1-1; D gene ambiguous. The TCR comes from a man in his late teens or twenties in good health and CMV-seronegative. What was sequenced was PBMCs. The CDR3, as DNA: TGTGCCTGGAGTCTATCGTTTCTATACACTGAAGCTTTCTTT. Its translation is CAWSLSFLYTEAFF.